This is a list of T cell receptor beta chains from one sample in a study of shared clonotypes between healthy human individuals. TCRdb keeps only in-frame clones here, not all; method: immunoSEQ multiplex PCR. Among 760,000 or so clones, roughly 96% were seen once, and the ten largest hold less than 0.25%. The sample consisted of naive CD8+ T cells sorted from blood. These receptors were taken from a man aged 25-45 years in good health. The CDR3 runs from the conserved cysteine through the conserved F or W. D genes are given only for firm matches. Expanded clones are given a class, and other clones once, few, many or no size at all.

>.|.|TRBV7-2|TRBJ1-3
CASSPLAAVFSGNTIYF
TGTGCCAGCAGCCCCCTGGCAGCCGTGTTCTCTGGAAACACCATATATTTT
>.|TRBD1|TRBV10-3|TRBJ2-1
CAISGTGGAANEQFF
TGTGCCATCAGTGGTACAGGGGGCGCGGCCAATGAGCAGTTCTTC
>.|.|TRBV2|TRBJ1-1
CAILGRAEAFF
TGTGCCATCCTCGGACGAGCAGAAGCTTTCTTT
>.|.|TRBV28|TRBJ2-7
CASSYVGETPYEQYF
TGTGCCAGCAGTTATGTGGGTGAGACCCCCTACGAGCAGTACTTC
>.|TRBD2|TRBV7-9|TRBJ2-7
CASSSGTSGRAIFSYEQYF
TGTGCCAGCAGCTCCGGGACTAGCGGGAGGGCAATCTTCTCCTACGAGCAGTACTTC
>.|.|TRBV27|TRBJ1-3
CASSLSWGTGNTIYF
TGTGCCAGCAGTTTATCTTGGGGTACTGGAAACACCATATATTTT
>once|.|TRBV27|TRBJ1-2
CASSLTGEGYGYTF
TGTGCCAGCAGTTTAACCGGGGAAGGCTATGGCTACACCTTC
>once|.|TRBV7-9|TRBJ2-1
CASSPPGREAEQFF
TGTGCCAGCAGTCCACCCGGCAGGGAAGCCGAGCAGTTCTTC
>once|TRBD2|TRBV29-1|TRBJ2-1
CSADPGLAGYNEQFF
TGCAGCGCCGATCCCGGACTAGCGGGTTACAATGAGCAGTTCTTC
>.|TRBD2|TRBV28|TRBJ2-7
CASSLRTSGTYEQYF
TGTGCCAGCAGCCTCAGGACTAGCGGGACTTACGAGCAGTACTTC
>once|TRBD2|TRBV9|TRBJ2-2
CASSPERERTGELFF
TGTGCCAGCAGCCCGGAGCGGGAGAGGACCGGGGAGCTGTTTTTT
>.|TRBD2|TRBV11-2|TRBJ2-1
CASSSDLAGIAYNEQFF
TGTGCCAGCAGCTCGGATCTAGCGGGAATCGCCTACAATGAGCAGTTCTTC
>.|TRBD1|TRBV2|TRBJ2-7
CASTNRDRGSYEQYF
TGTGCCAGCACCAACCGGGACAGGGGTTCCTACGAGCAGTACTTC
>once|.|TRBV7-9|TRBJ2-5
CASSSNGPGETQYF
TGTGCCAGCAGCTCAAACGGCCCAGGAGAGACCCAGTACTTC
>once|TRBD1|TRBV7-9|TRBJ1-5
CASSTGQGSQPQHF
TGTGCCAGCAGCACCGGACAGGGCTCTCAGCCCCAGCATTTT
>.|.|TRBV7-9|TRBJ2-1
CASSLRVGKNDEQFF
TGTGCCAGCAGCTTGCGTGTGGGGAAAAACGATGAGCAGTTCTTC
>.|TRBD1|TRBV2|TRBJ2-3
CASSVTGAHTDTQYF
TGTGCCAGCAGTGTGACAGGGGCCCACACAGATACGCAGTATTTT
>once|TRBD1|TRBV27|TRBJ2-7
CASSKHSSSGGLTYEQYF
TGTGCCAGCAGCAAACATTCCTCATCAGGGGGCTTAACCTACGAGCAGTACTTC